The present TCR beta chain was sequenced within a study of blood T cell repertoires in COVID-19. Whole-study context: Sites across the United States, Italy and Spain contributed samples from acute and convalescent COVID-19. T cells, B-cell-depleted T cells, or PBMCs provided the cDNA or gDNA that served as material.

In this sample, this clone turned up once. Original methodology: Amplifying reference gene primers gave estimates of nucleated cell counts. Here immunoSEQ multiplex PCR was the method, and the copy in TCRdb shows in-frame clones only, minus some. V, J and clone size were drawn from that table, and D and trimming were deduced from the DNA. The sample has 250,000 to 300,000 clones, more than 70% seen once. The clonotype was recovered from a woman aged 40 to 50 who had recovered from COVID-19. Sequenced material: peripheral blood.

CDR3 region: CSAGGGADEKLFF. In DNA form, the CDR3 reads TGCAGCGCCGGAGGGGGGGCGGATGAAAAACTGTTTTTT. The chain recombines TRBV29-1 with TRBJ1-4; tentatively, D is TRBD1 (6 bases). Germline assignment: CDR1 SQVTM and CDR2 ANQGSEA. This CDR3 comprises 13 residues. Trimming took off 7 bases at V and 6 bases at J, with 15 bases between the two ends.